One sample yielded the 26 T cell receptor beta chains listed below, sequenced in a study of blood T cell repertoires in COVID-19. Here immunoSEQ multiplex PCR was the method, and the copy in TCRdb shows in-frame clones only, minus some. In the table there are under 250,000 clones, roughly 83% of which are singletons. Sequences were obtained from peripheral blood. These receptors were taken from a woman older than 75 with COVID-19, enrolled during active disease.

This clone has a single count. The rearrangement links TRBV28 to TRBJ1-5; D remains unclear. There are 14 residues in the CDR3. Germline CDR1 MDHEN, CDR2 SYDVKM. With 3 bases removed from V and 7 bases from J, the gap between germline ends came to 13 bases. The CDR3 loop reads CASSFPGSYQPQHF. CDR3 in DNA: TGTGCCAGCAGTTTCCCAGGTTCCTACCAGCCCCAGCATTTT.

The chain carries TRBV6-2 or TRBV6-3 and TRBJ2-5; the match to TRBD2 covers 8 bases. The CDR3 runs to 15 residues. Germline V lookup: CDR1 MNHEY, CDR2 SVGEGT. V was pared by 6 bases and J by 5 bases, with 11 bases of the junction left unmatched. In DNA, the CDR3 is TGTGCCAGCAGCGTAACCGGGACTAGTGAGGAGACCCAGTACTTC. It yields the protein CASSVTGTSEETQYF.

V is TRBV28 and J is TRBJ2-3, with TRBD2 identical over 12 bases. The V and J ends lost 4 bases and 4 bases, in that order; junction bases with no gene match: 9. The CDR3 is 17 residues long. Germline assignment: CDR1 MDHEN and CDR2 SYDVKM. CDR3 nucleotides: TGTGCCAGCAGTTCCGCCACTAGCGGGGGGAGGGCAGATACGCAGTATTTT. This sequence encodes CASSSATSGGRADTQYF.

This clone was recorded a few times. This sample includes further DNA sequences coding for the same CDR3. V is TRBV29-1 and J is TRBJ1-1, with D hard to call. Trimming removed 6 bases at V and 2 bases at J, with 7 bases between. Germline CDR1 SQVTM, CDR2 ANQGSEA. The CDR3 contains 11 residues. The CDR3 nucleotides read TGCAGCGTCCGCGGAAACACTGAAGCTTTCTTT. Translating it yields CSVRGNTEAFF.

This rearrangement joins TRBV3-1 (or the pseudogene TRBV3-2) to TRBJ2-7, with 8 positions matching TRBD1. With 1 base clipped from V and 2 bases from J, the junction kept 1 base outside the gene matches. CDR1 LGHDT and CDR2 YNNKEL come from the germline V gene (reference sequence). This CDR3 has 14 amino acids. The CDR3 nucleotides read TGTGCCAGCAGCCAAGGGACAGGGCCCTACGAGCAGTACTTC. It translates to CASSQGTGPYEQYF.

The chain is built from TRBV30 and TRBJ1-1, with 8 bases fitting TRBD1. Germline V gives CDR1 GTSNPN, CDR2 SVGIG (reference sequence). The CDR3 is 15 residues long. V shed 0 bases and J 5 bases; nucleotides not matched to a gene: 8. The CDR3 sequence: CAWSVGIRGRTEAFF. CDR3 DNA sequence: TGTGCCTGGAGTGTAGGAATCAGGGGGCGGACTGAAGCTTTCTTT.

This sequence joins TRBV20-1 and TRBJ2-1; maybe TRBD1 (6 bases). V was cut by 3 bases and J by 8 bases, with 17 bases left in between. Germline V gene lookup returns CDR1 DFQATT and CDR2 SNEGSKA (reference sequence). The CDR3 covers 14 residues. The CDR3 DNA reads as TGCAGTGCTAGTGGGACACAGCGTTGGGATGAGCAGTTCTTC. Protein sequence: CSASGTQRWDEQFF.

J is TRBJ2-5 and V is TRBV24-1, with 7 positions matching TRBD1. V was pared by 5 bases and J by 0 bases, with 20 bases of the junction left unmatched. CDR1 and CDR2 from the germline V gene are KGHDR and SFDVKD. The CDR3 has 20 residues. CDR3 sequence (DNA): TGTGCCACCAGTGGTCTTGCCCCGGGACAGTTGGGATTGTACCAAGAGACCCAGTACTTC. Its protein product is CATSGLAPGQLGLYQETQYF.

CDR3 amino acids: CARRGTGGADYGYTF. DNA of the CDR3: TGTGCCCGCCGAGGGACAGGGGGCGCCGACTATGGCTACACCTTC. The V gene is TRBV30, the J gene TRBJ1-2; TRBD1 matches at 12 bases. Trimming at V came to 8 bases and at J to 3 bases, leaving 10 bases not matched to a gene. Germline V gives CDR1 GTSNPN, CDR2 SVGIG (reference sequence). The CDR3 loop spans 15 amino acids. The full variable domain, with the rest looked up from reference TRBV30 and TRBJ1-2, is SQTIHQWPATLVQPVGSPLSLECTVEGTSNPNLYWYRQAAGRGLQLLFYSVGIGQISSEVPQNLSASRPQDRQFILSSKKLLLSDSGFYLCARRGTGGADYGYTFGSGTRLTVV.

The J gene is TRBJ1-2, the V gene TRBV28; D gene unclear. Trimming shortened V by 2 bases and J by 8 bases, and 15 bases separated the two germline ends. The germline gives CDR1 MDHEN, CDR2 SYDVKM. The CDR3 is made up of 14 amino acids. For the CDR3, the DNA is TGTGCCAGCAGTTTACCCCATCAGGTCTGGGGCTACACCTTC. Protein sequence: CASSLPHQVWGYTF.

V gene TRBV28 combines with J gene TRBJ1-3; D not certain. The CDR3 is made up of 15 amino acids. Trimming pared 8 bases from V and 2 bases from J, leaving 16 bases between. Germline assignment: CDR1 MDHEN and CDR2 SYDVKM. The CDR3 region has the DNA TGTGCCAGCCAATTCGGAGGAATCCCTGGAAACACCATATATTTT. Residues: CASQFGGIPGNTIYF.

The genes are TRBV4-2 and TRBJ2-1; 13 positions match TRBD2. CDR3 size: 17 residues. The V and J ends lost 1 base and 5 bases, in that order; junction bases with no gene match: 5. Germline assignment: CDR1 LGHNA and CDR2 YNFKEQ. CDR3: CASSQVGTSGVHNEQFF. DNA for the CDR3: TGTGCCAGCAGCCAAGTTGGGACTAGCGGGGTCCACAATGAGCAGTTCTTC.

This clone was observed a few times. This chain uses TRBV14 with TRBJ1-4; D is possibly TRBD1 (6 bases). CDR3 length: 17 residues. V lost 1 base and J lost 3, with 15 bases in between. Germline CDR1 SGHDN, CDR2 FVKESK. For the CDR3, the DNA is TGTGCCAGCAGCCAAGGTCCGCCGGGACATTCTAATGAAAAACTGTTTTTT. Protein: CASSQGPPGHSNEKLFF.

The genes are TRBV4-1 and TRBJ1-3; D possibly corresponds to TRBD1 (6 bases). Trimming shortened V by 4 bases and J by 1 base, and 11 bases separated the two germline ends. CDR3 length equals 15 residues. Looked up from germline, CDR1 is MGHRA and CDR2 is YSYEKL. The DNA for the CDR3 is TGCGCCAGCAGCCCCACGGACAGATCTGGAAACACCATATATTTT. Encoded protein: CASSPTDRSGNTIYF.

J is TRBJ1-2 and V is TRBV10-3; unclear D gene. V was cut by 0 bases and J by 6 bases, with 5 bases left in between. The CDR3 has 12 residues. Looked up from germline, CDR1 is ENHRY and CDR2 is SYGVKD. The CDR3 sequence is CAISESSHGYTF. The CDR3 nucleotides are TGTGCCATCAGTGAGTCTAGCCATGGCTACACCTTC.

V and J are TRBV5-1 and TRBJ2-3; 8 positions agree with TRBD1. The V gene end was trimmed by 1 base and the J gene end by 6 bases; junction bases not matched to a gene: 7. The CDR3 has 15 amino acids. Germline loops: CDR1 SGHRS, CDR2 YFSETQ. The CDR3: CASSLLGQDGDTQYF. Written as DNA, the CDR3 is TGCGCCAGCAGCTTGCTGGGACAGGACGGGGATACGCAGTATTTT.

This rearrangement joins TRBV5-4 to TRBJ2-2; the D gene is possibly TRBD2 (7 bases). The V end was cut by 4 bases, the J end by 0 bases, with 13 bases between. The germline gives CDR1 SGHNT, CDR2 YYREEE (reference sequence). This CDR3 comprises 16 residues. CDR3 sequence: CASSRGGNTNTGELFF. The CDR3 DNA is TGTGCCAGCAGCAGGGGGGGGAACACGAACACCGGGGAGCTGTTTTTT.

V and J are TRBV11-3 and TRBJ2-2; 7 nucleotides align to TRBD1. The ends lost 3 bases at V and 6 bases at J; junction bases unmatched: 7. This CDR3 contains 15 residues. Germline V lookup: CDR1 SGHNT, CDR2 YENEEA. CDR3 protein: CASSFRDSASGELFF. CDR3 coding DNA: TGTGCCAGCAGCTTCCGGGACAGCGCCTCCGGGGAGCTGTTTTTT. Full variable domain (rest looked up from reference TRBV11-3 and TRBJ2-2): EAGVVQSPRYKIIEKKQPVAFWCNPISGHNTLYWYLQNLGQGPELLIRYENEEAVDDSQLPKDRFSAERLKGVDSTLKIQPAELGDSAVYLCASSFRDSASGELFFGEGSRLTVL.

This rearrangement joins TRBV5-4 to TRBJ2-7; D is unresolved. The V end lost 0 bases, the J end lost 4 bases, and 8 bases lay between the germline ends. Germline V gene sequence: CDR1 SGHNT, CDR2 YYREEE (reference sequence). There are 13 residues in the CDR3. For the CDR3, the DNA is TGTGCCAGCAGCTTGGAGGTGACTTACGAGCAGTACTTC. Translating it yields CASSLEVTYEQYF.

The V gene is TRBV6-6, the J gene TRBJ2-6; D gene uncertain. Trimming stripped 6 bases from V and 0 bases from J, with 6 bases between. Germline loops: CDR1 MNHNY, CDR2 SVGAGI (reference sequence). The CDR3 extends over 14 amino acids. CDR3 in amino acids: CASRLSSGANVLTF. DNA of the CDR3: TGTGCCAGCAGATTATCCTCTGGGGCCAACGTCCTGACTTTC.

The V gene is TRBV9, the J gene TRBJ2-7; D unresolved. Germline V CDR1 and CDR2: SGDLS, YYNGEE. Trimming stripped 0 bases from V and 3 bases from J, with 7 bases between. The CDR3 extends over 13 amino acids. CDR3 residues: CASSVAENYEQYF. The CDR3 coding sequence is TGTGCCAGCAGCGTAGCCGAGAACTACGAGCAGTACTTC.

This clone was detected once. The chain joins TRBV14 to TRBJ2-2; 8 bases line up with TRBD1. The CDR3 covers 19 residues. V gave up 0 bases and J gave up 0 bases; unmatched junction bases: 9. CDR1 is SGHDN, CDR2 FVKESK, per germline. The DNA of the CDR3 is TGTGCCAGCAGCCAAGATGTCGGACAGGGACCTACGAACACCGGGGAGCTGTTTTTT. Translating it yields CASSQDVGQGPTNTGELFF. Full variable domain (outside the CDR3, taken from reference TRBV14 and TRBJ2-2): EAGVTQFPSHSVIEKGQTVTLRCDPISGHDNLYWYRRVMGKEIKFLLHFVKESKQDESGMPNNRFLAERTGGTYSTLKVQPAELEDSGVYFCASSQDVGQGPTNTGELFFGEGSRLTVL.

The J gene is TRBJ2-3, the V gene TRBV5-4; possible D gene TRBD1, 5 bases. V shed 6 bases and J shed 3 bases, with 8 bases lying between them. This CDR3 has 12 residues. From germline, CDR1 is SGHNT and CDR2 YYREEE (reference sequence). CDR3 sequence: CASTRDTDTQYF. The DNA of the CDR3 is TGTGCCAGCACCAGGGATACAGATACGCAGTATTTT.

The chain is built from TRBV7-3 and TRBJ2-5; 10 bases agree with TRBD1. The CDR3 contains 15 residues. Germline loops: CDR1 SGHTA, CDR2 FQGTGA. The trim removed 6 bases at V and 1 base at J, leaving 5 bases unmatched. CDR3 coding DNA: TGTGCCAGCAGTTTGGGGACAGGGGTCCAAGAGACCCAGTACTTC. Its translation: CASSLGTGVQETQYF.

As DNA, the CDR3 is TGTGCCAGCAGGGGGCGTGGGAATTCACCCCTCCACTTT. Protein product: CASRGRGNSPLHF. The chain employs TRBV28 and TRBJ1-6; D might be TRBD1 (5 bases). Germline loops: CDR1 MDHEN, CDR2 SYDVKM. The CDR3 loop spans 13 amino acids. The V gene lost 6 bases and the J gene lost 7 bases, with 10 bases spanning the gap.

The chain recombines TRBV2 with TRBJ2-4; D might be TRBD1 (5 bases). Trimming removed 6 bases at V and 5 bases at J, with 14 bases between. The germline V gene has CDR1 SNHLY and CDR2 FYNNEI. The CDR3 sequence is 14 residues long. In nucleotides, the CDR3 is TGTGCCAGCAGGGGCAGGGTCTCCGAAAACATTCAGTACTTC. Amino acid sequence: CASRGRVSENIQYF.